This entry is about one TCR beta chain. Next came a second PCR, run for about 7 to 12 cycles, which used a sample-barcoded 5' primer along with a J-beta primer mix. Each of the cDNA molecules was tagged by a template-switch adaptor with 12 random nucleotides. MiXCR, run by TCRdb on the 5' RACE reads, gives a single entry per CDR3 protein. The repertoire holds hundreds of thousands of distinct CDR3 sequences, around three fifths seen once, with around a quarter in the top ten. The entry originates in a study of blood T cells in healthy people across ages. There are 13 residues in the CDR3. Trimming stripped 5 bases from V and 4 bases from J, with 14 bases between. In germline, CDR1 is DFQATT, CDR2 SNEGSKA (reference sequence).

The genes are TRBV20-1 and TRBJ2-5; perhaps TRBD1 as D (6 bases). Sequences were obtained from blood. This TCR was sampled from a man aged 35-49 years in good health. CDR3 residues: CSAGQFSGETQYF. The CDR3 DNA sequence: TGCAGTGCTGGACAGTTTTCGGGAGAGACCCAGTACTTC.